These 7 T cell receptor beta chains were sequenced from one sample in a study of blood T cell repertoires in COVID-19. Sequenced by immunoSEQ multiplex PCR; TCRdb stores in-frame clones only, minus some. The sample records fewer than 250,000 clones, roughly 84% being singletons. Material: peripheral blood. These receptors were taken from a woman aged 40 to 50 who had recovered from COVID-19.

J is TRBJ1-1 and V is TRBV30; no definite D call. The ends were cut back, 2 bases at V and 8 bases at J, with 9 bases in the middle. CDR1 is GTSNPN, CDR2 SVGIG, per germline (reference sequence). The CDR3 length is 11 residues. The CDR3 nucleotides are TGTGCCTGGAGTCAAACAGAAGAAGCTTTCTTT. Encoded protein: CAWSQTEEAFF.

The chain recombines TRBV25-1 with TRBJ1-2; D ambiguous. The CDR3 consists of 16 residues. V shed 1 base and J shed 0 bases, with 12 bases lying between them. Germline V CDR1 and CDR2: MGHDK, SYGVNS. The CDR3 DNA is TGTGCCAGCAGTGAATCCGGGAATAGAGCTAACTATGGCTACACCTTC. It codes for CASSESGNRANYGYTF.

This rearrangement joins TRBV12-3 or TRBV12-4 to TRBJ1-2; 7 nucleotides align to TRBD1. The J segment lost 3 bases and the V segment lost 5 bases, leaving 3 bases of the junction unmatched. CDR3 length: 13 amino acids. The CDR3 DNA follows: TGTGCCAGCAGTCAAGACAGGGACTATGGCTACACCTTC. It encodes CASSQDRDYGYTF.

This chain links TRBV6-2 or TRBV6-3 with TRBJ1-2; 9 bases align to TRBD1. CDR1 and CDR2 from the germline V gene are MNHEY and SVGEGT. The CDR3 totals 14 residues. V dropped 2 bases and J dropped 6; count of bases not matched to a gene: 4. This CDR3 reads CASSYAGTGNGYTF. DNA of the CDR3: TGTGCCAGCAGTTACGCCGGGACAGGGAATGGCTACACCTTC.

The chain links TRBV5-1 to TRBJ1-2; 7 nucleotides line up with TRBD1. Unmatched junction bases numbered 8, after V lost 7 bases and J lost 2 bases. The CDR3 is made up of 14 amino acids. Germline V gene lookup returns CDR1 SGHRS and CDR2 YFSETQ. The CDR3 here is CASGIDRANYGYTF. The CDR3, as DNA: TGCGCCAGCGGAATAGACAGGGCAAACTATGGCTACACCTTC.

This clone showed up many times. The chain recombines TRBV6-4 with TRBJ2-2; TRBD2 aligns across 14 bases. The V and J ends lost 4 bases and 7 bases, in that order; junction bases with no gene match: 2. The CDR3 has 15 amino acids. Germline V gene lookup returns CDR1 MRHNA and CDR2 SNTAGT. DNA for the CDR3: TGTGCCAGCAGTGGAGGACTAGCGGGAGGCGGGGAGCTGTTTTTT. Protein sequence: CASSGGLAGGGELFF.

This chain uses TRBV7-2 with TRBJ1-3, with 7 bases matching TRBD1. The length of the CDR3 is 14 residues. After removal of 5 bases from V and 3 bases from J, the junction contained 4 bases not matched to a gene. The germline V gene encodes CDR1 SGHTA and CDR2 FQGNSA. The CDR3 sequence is CASSRTGDGNTIYF. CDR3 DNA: TGTGCCAGCAGCCGCACAGGGGATGGAAACACCATATATTTT.